This TCR beta chain was sequenced during a study of early T cells in non-severe SARS-CoV-2 infection. About the study: Sequencing of unsorted whole blood was done on bulk RNA, leaving chains unpaired.

Individual cDNA molecules were tagged with unique molecular identifiers, the study reported. Via MiXCR, TCRdb re-called the 5' RACE reads, giving one row per CDR3 protein. The sample lists approximately 46,000 distinct CDR3 sequences, roughly 10% occurring once. Worth noting for this clonotype: Its antigen is undetermined.

The CDR3 totals 15 residues. The germline CDR1 and CDR2 sequences are SGHNT and YYREEE (reference sequence). V shed 6 bases and J shed 5 bases, with 15 bases lying between them. General study points: The matching step, a VDJdb search, favored anti-spike CD8 responses and missed private and CD4 specificities.

The sequenced material came from whole blood. The TCR originated in an adult who was a healthcare worker with PCR-confirmed SARS-CoV-2 infection or an uninfected control (not recorded which). The chain carries TRBV5-4 and TRBJ1-6, with D possibly TRBD1 on 5 matching bases. For the CDR3, the DNA is TGTGCCAGCACCCCGGGGGGGTTGGATAATTCACCCCTCCACTTT. This sequence encodes CASTPGGLDNSPLHF.